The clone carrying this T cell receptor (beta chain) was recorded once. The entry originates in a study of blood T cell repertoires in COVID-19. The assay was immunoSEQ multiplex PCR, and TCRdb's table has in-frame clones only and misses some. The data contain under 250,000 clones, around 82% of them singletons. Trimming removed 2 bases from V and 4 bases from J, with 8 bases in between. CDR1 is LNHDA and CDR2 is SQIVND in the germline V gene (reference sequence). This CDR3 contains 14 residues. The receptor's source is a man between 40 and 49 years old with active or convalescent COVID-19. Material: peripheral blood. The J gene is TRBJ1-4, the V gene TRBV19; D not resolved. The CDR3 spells CASSIMGGNEKLFF. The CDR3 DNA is TGTGCCAGTAGTATAATGGGAGGTAATGAAAAACTGTTTTTT.